This T cell receptor beta chain comes out of a study of OX40 agonist ivuxolimab in advanced cancers. The CDR3 spans 17 residues. Germline CDR1 reads SGDLS; CDR2 reads YYNGEE. J was trimmed by 1 base and V by 0 bases; bases with no gene match: 6. Here immunoSEQ multiplex PCR was the method, and the copy in TCRdb shows in-frame clones only, minus some. The table has under 35,000 clones, about 92% seen once; the top ten hold 25% to 35%. Enrollment shut out patients with autoimmune disease history or systemic immunosuppression. The genes are TRBV9 and TRBJ2-2, with 7 bases aligning to TRBD2. This TCR was recovered from an adult with an advanced solid tumor such as melanoma, head and neck, liver or kidney cancer. The sequences come from CD4+ or CD8+ T cells sorted from blood, collected in a trial of the OX40 agonist ivuxolimab. The CDR3 loop is CASSVVGLAVNTGELFF. The CDR3 bases are TGTGCCAGCAGCGTAGTGGGTCTAGCGGTGAACACCGGGGAGCTGTTTTTT.